The 12 T cell receptor beta chains reported below all come from one sample, sequenced in a study of blood T cells in healthy people across ages. Primed by a sample-barcoded 5' primer and a J-beta primer mix, a second PCR proceeded for about 6 to 12 cycles. TCRdb ran MiXCR on the 5' RACE reads and lists one entry per CDR3 protein. The sample lists more than 1,400,000 distinct CDR3 sequences, about 43% seen once, with approximately 7.9% in the top ten. Sequenced: blood. These receptors came from a woman aged 18 to 35 in good health.

The CDR3 DNA is TGTGCCAGCAGTTACTCGGGGGGCTCGCCCAATGAGCAGTTCTTC. This encodes CASSYSGGSPNEQFF. The V gene is TRBV6-5, the J gene TRBJ2-1; D assignment may be TRBD1 or TRBD2 (6 bases each). The V end was cut by 0 bases, the J end by 6 bases, with 12 bases between. The CDR3 runs to 15 residues. CDR1 and CDR2 (germline): MNHEY, SVGAGI.

This clonotype was seen repeatedly, ten times or more. This chain connects TRBV3-1 to TRBJ1-1; tentatively, D is TRBD1 (6 bases). V was pared by 4 bases and J by 1 base, with 10 bases between. The CDR3 is 14 amino acids. CDR1 is LGHDT and CDR2 is YNNKEL in the germline V gene (reference sequence). CDR3 in amino acids: CASSLPDRNTEAFF. The CDR3 DNA reads TGTGCCAGCAGCCTCCCGGACAGGAACACTGAAGCTTTCTTT.

This chain joins TRBV20-1 and TRBJ1-2; the D is unclear. The germline V gene encodes CDR1 DFQATT and CDR2 SNEGSKA (reference sequence). This CDR3 region has 13 residues. Trimming removed 3 bases at V and 1 base at J, with 9 bases between. The CDR3 nucleotides are TGCAGTGCTAGGATTCCGAGTAACTATGGCTACACCTTC. Its translation: CSARIPSNYGYTF.

This chain links TRBV6-5 with TRBJ2-3; 7 bases agree with TRBD2. V lost 4 bases, J lost 6 bases, and 7 bases stayed unmatched. This CDR3 spans 14 amino acids. Germline CDR1 reads MNHEY; CDR2 reads SVGAGI. CDR3 protein: CASSSGLGSDTQYF. CDR3 coding DNA: TGTGCCAGCAGTTCAGGACTAGGCTCGGATACGCAGTATTTT.

The J gene is TRBJ2-7, the V gene TRBV28, with 8 positions matching TRBD1. This CDR3 is built from 13 residues. Trimming cost V 4 bases and J 5 bases; bases outside gene matches: 4. CDR1 and CDR2 (germline): MDHEN, SYDVKM. CDR3 sequence: CASSWAGGNEQYF. Written as DNA, the CDR3 is TGTGCCAGCAGTTGGGCAGGGGGCAACGAGCAGTACTTC.

The chain uses TRBV20-1 and TRBJ2-1; TRBD2 aligns across 7 bases. The V and J ends lost 6 bases and 9 bases, in that order; junction bases with no gene match: 8. Per germline, CDR1 DFQATT and CDR2 SNEGSKA (reference sequence). This CDR3 has 12 amino acids. CDR3: CSAALTGGEQFF. DNA for the CDR3: TGCAGTGCAGCTCTTACGGGGGGTGAGCAGTTCTTC.

This chain connects TRBV20-1 to TRBJ1-2; the D gene is possibly TRBD1 (5 bases). Deletions cut 5 bases from V and 0 bases from J, with 13 bases between. CDR1 is DFQATT and CDR2 is SNEGSKA in the germline V gene (reference sequence). The CDR3 extends over 14 amino acids. The CDR3 coding sequence is TGCAGTGCTCCAAGAGACAGAGCTAACTATGGCTACACCTTC. Amino acids: CSAPRDRANYGYTF.

This clonotype was counted a few times. The chain has TRBV20-1 and TRBJ2-1; D is unclear. The germline V and J ends were trimmed by 2 bases and 10 bases, with 12 bases remaining between them. This CDR3 has 12 residues. CDR1 DFQATT and CDR2 SNEGSKA come from the germline V gene (reference sequence). The CDR3 DNA is TGCAGTGCTAGATGGCGGCGAGCCGAGCAGTTCTTC. Its protein is CSARWRRAEQFF.

This clonotype was detected a few times. The V gene is TRBV3-1, the J gene TRBJ1-2; tentatively, D is TRBD1 (5 bases). The CDR3 is 17 amino acids. The germline V gene has CDR1 LGHDT and CDR2 YNNKEL (reference sequence). Trimming took 3 bases from V and 3 from J, leaving 20 bases between them. DNA for the CDR3: TGTGCCAGCAGCCATACCCATCGGGACGGAAAGGACTATGGCTACACCTTC. Encoded protein: CASSHTHRDGKDYGYTF.

This chain uses TRBV6-1 with TRBJ1-6, with a possible D match to TRBD1 (6 bases). This CDR3 is built from 16 residues. V shed 6 bases and J shed 6 bases, with 18 bases lying between them. Germline lookup yields CDR1 MNHNS and CDR2 SASEGT. The chain's CDR3 is CASSYTGKAFNSPLHF. The CDR3 nucleotides are TGTGCCAGCAGCTATACAGGGAAGGCTTTTAATTCACCCCTCCACTTT.

The CDR3 nucleotides are TGTGCCAGCAGTTACGCAAGTGGGGGGGCGCTTGGCTACACCTTC. Its translation: CASSYASGGALGYTF. The gene calls are TRBV6-5 and TRBJ1-2, with D perhaps TRBD1 (6 bases). The CDR3 extends over 15 amino acids. CDR1 and CDR2 from the germline V gene are MNHEY and SVGAGI. V lost 2 bases and J lost 7, with 17 bases in between.

The V call is TRBV20-1, the J call TRBJ2-4; the match to TRBD1 covers 9 bases. CDR1 is DFQATT and CDR2 is SNEGSKA in the germline V gene (reference sequence). V was clipped by 3 bases and J by 13 bases; unmatched bases: 13. CDR3 length equals 14 residues. The DNA for the CDR3 is TGCAGTGCTAGGGCAAGGGACAGGGCATCTGAGCAGTACTTC. This codes for CSARARDRASEQYF.